Below, 30 T cell receptor beta chains from the same sample are listed, as sequenced in a study of molecular identifiers for immune sequencing clone quantification. TCRdb ran MiXCR on the PCR reads and lists one entry per CDR3 protein. The sample contains under 75,000 distinct CDR3 sequences, under 20% of which appear only once. Material for sequencing was naive CD8+ T cells from blood, with Jurkat cell RNA spiked in. The subset: FACS-sorted CD8+CD4-CCR7+CD45RA+ naive T cells. The receptors were sampled from a human donor in good health. Some libraries in this study had Jurkat cell RNA spiked in.

There are many counts of this clonotype. The rearrangement joins TRBV7-6 to TRBJ2-3; no clear D. The germline gives CDR1 SGHVS, CDR2 FNYEAQ. The CDR3 sequence is 16 residues long. The V end lost 1 base, the J end lost 2 bases, and 13 bases lay between the germline ends. CDR3 DNA sequence: TGTGCCAGCAGCTTAGTCCCAGATGGGAACACAGATACGCAGTATTTT. It translates to CASSLVPDGNTDTQYF. Drawing the rest from reference TRBV7-6 and TRBJ2-3, the complete variable domain is GAGVSQSPRYKVTKRGQDVALRCDPISGHVSLYWYRQALGQGPEFLTYFNYEAQQDKSGLPNDRFSAERPEGSISTLTIQRTEQRDSAMYRCASSLVPDGNTDTQYFGPGTRLTVL.

Many counts were recorded for this clonotype. One junction end does not reproduce the germline sequence, and a read error may be involved. The V and J genes are TRBV28 and TRBJ2-1; no clear D. The V gene's germline CDR1 is MDHEN and CDR2 SYDVKM. This CDR3 comprises 12 residues. CDR3 DNA: TGTGCCAGCAGCTTATATTACAATGAGCAGTTCTTC. It is translated as CASSLYYNEQFF.

V and J are TRBV27 and TRBJ1-1, with 7 positions matching TRBD1. V lost 6 bases to trimming and J lost 5 bases; unmatched junction nucleotides: 12. The CDR3 has 15 residues. Per germline, CDR1 MNHEY and CDR2 SMNVEV (reference sequence). The CDR3 coding sequence is TGTGCCAGCAGCAGCGTAACAACAGGGGAAACTGAAGCTTTCTTT. Translation gives CASSSVTTGETEAFF.

This clonotype was observed a few times. The rearrangement joins TRBV27 to TRBJ2-1, with 7 nucleotides matching TRBD2. Germline V lookup: CDR1 MNHEY, CDR2 SMNVEV (reference sequence). The CDR3 totals 17 residues. V lost 6 bases, J lost 0 bases, and 11 bases stayed unmatched. The CDR3, as DNA: TGTGCCAGCAGCCAGACTAGCTTCTCATCCTCCTACAATGAGCAGTTCTTC. This encodes CASSQTSFSSSYNEQFF.

Ten or more counts support this clonotype. The chain recombines TRBV7-8 with TRBJ2-1; TRBD1 matches 10 bases. Per the germline V gene, CDR1 is SGHVS and CDR2 is FQNEAQ. Trimming at V came to 5 bases and at J to 7 bases, leaving 5 bases not matched to a gene. The CDR3 totals 14 residues. The CDR3: CASSAWTGGNEQFF. The CDR3 nucleotides are TGTGCCAGCAGCGCATGGACAGGGGGGAATGAGCAGTTCTTC.

V gene TRBV2 combines with J gene TRBJ2-7, with TRBD2 matching 7 bases. This CDR3 region has 15 residues. Losses at the gene ends were 3 bases for V and 6 bases for J; bases not matched to a gene: 11. Germline V CDR1 and CDR2: SNHLY, FYNNEI. CDR3 protein: CASSDGQTSPCEQYF. The CDR3 coding sequence is TGTGCCAGCAGTGACGGCCAGACTAGCCCCTGCGAGCAGTACTTC.

The V call is TRBV9, the J call TRBJ2-3; a possible D gene is TRBD2 (7 bases). Germline V gene data show CDR1 as SGDLS and CDR2 as YYNGEE. The V end lost 0 bases, the J end lost 2 bases, and 16 bases lay between the germline ends. CDR3 length equals 17 residues. The CDR3 coding sequence is TGTGCCAGCAGCGTAGACCTAATGGGGGGGCCCACAGATACGCAGTATTTT. Protein: CASSVDLMGGPTDTQYF.

V usage is TRBV12-3 or TRBV12-4 and J usage is TRBJ2-1, with D tentatively TRBD2 (6 bases). This CDR3 has 12 residues. V shed 6 bases and J shed 8 bases, with 11 bases lying between them. The CDR3: CASSPGGDEQFF. CDR3 in DNA: TGTGCCAGCAGCCCGGGCGGGGATGAGCAGTTCTTC.

This clonotype appeared many times. The chain combines TRBV27 with TRBJ2-3; TRBD2 matches at 8 bases. The CDR3 covers 15 residues. The V gene's germline CDR1 is MNHEY and CDR2 SMNVEV (reference sequence). With V trimmed by 1 base and J by 7 bases, 7 bases remained unmatched. The CDR3 loop reads CASSLFPSGSNTQYF. DNA for the CDR3: TGTGCCAGCAGTTTATTCCCTAGCGGGTCGAATACGCAGTATTTT.

This clonotype was found many times. J is TRBJ1-5 and V is TRBV28, with TRBD1 as a possible D gene (6 bases). CDR1 is MDHEN and CDR2 is SYDVKM in the germline V gene. This CDR3 has 14 residues. The ends were cut back, 5 bases at V and 1 base at J, with 9 bases in the middle. The CDR3 coding sequence is TGTGCCAGCAGTCGGGGACAAAGCAATCAGCCCCAGCATTTT. It encodes CASSRGQSNQPQHF. Full variable domain (remainder filled in from reference TRBV28 and TRBJ1-5): DVKVTQSSRYLVKRTGEKVFLECVQDMDHENMFWYRQDPGLGLRLIYFSYDVKMKEKGDIPEGYSVSREKKERFSLILESASTNQTSMYLCASSRGQSNQPQHFGDGTRLSIL.

Many counts were recorded for this clonotype. This chain joins TRBV7-9 and TRBJ2-1, with 14 bases fitting TRBD2. The CDR3 has 15 residues. The germline V gene encodes CDR1 SEHNR and CDR2 FQNEAQ (reference sequence). V was clipped by 5 bases and J by 7 bases; unmatched bases: 4. The CDR3 reads CASSLGTSGRNEQFF. Written as DNA, the CDR3 is TGTGCCAGCAGCCTCGGGACTAGCGGGAGAAATGAGCAGTTCTTC.

This clonotype was seen many times. V usage is TRBV7-9 and J usage is TRBJ2-7; TRBD1 might be the D (6 bases). This CDR3 contains 13 residues. CDR1 and CDR2 (germline): SEHNR, FQNEAQ (reference sequence). V shed 5 bases and J shed 3 bases, with 11 bases lying between them. The CDR3 region is CASSVPGVYEQYF. The DNA for the CDR3 is TGTGCCAGCAGCGTCCCAGGGGTCTACGAGCAGTACTTC.

The V call is TRBV10-1, the J call TRBJ2-7, with 13 bases lining up with TRBD2. CDR1 is WNHNN, CDR2 SYGVQD, per germline (reference sequence). CDR3 length: 14 amino acids. J gave up 4 bases and V 4 bases, and 1 base lay outside the gene matches. The CDR3 bases are TGCGCCAGCAGTGGGACTAGCGGGAGATACGAGCAGTACTTC. As protein: CASSGTSGRYEQYF.

In regard to this clonotype: The junction and the germline gene differ at one end; a read error may be behind it. The V gene is TRBV18, the J gene TRBJ2-1, with 7 bases matching TRBD2. The CDR3 consists of 14 residues. Germline V gene lookup returns CDR1 KGHSH and CDR2 LQKENI. The CDR3, as DNA: TGTGCCAGCGCACCAGCGGGGTCTTACAATGAGCAGTTCTTC. Encoded protein: CASAPAGSYNEQFF.

V usage is TRBV4-3 and J usage is TRBJ2-7; 9 nucleotides match TRBD2. V dropped 0 bases and J dropped 4; count of bases not matched to a gene: 4. Germline CDR1 and CDR2: LGHNA and YSLEER. CDR3 length: 15 residues. CDR3 coding DNA: TGCGCCAGCAGCCAAGAAGCGGGAGGACCTTACGAGCAGTACTTC. Translation: CASSQEAGGPYEQYF.

Notes on this clonotype: At one of its ends the junction is not consistent with the germline gene, which may arise from a read error. The rearrangement joins TRBV20-1 to TRBJ2-6; 14 nucleotides agree with TRBD2. There are 21 residues in the CDR3. CDR1 and CDR2 (germline): DFQATT, SNEGSKA (reference sequence). CDR3 sequence: CSARSFEGTSGSRSGANDLTF. The CDR3 region has the DNA TGCAGTGCTAGGTCGTTTGAAGGGACTAGCGGGAGTAGGTCTGGGGCCAACGACCTGACTTTC.

This clonotype has a count of ten or more. The chain links TRBV7-8 to TRBJ2-1; unclear D gene. CDR1 is SGHVS, CDR2 FQNEAQ, per germline. Between the trimmed V and J ends, which lost 1 base and 9 bases, there was a span of 16 bases. CDR3 length equals 15 residues. CDR3 loop: CASSLDRSTWGEQFF. The CDR3 DNA is TGTGCCAGCAGCTTAGATCGAAGCACATGGGGTGAGCAGTTCTTC.

For this clonotype: This clone may be a read error of a much larger clone one base away. The V call is TRBV4-3, the J call TRBJ2-5; D is uncertain. The CDR3 has 14 residues. Germline CDR1 and CDR2: LGHNA and YSLEER. CDR3 sequence: CASSQRAPGEAQYF. The CDR3, as DNA: TGCGCCAGCAGCCAACGGGCCCCAGGAGAGGCCCAGTACTTC.

This clonotype appeared many times. The rearrangement links TRBV6-5 to TRBJ1-1; D remains ambiguous. Looked up from germline, CDR1 is MNHEY and CDR2 is SVGAGI. The V gene lost 0 bases and the J gene lost 1 base, with 12 bases spanning the gap. The CDR3 length is 16 residues. This chain's CDR3 is CASSYSLEIPNTEAFF. The CDR3 DNA is TGTGCCAGCAGTTACTCCTTAGAGATTCCGAACACTGAAGCTTTCTTT.

This clonotype occurred many times. The chain is built from TRBV12-3 or TRBV12-4 and TRBJ2-2; 12 nucleotides match TRBD1. After removal of 4 bases from V and 6 bases from J, the junction contained 6 bases not matched to a gene. The CDR3 loop spans 16 amino acids. The DNA of the CDR3 is TGTGCCAGCAGTTCCGGGACAGGGGGCGCGGCCGGGGAGCTGTTTTTT. Its translation: CASSSGTGGAAGELFF.

The chain has TRBV11-3 and TRBJ2-1; a possible D gene is TRBD2 (6 bases). Trimming pared 5 bases from V and 1 base from J, leaving 12 bases between. The V gene's germline CDR1 is SGHNT and CDR2 YENEEA. The CDR3 sequence is 15 residues long. DNA for the CDR3: TGTGCCAGCAGCCCGGAGGGCCGGTCCTACAATGAGCAGTTCTTC. Its translation is CASSPEGRSYNEQFF.

There are many counts of this clonotype. The chain combines TRBV7-9 with TRBJ2-2, with D possibly TRBD1 on 5 matching bases. This CDR3 spans 14 amino acids. V was trimmed by 0 bases and J by 6 bases, leaving 8 bases between them. Germline V gene sequence: CDR1 SEHNR, CDR2 FQNEAQ (reference sequence). CDR3 loop: CASSLAGVPGELFF. CDR3 DNA: TGTGCCAGCAGCTTAGCAGGGGTCCCCGGGGAGCTGTTTTTT.

This clonotype was seen a handful of times. The V and J genes are TRBV4-1 and TRBJ2-7; D is ambiguous. Germline V gene lookup returns CDR1 MGHRA and CDR2 YSYEKL. Trimming shortened V by 3 bases and J by 4 bases, and 19 bases separated the two germline ends. The CDR3 is 16 residues long. CDR3 in DNA: TGCGCCAGCAGCCAGACCTCTTCCGACCCTCCTTACGAGCAGTACTTC. Encoded protein: CASSQTSSDPPYEQYF.

This sequence joins TRBV7-3 and TRBJ1-1; D uncertain. The CDR3 contains 14 residues. The V end was cut by 2 bases, the J end by 2 bases, with 9 bases between. CDR1 is SGHTA and CDR2 is FQGTGA in the germline V gene. The CDR3 loop is CASSLLQRNTEAFF. The CDR3 DNA follows: TGTGCCAGCAGCTTACTACAGAGAAACACTGAAGCTTTCTTT.

This clonotype was observed a handful of times. The rearrangement joins TRBV27 to TRBJ1-5, with D possibly TRBD1 on 5 matching bases. The CDR3 is 16 residues long. Trimming stripped 1 base from V and 1 base from J, with 11 bases between. The germline CDR1 and CDR2 sequences are MNHEY and SMNVEV (reference sequence). CDR3 nucleotide sequence: TGTGCCAGCAGTTTATTGGCCTCAGGGAGCAATCAGCCCCAGCATTTT. Translating gives CASSLLASGSNQPQHF.

Notes on this clonotype: The conserved final phenylalanine or tryptophan is absent from the CDR3, which likely points to a read error. The chain links TRBV18 to TRBJ2-7, with 10 bases lining up with TRBD1. V lost 3 bases and J lost 2; bases outside the gene matches: 16. This CDR3 has 19 amino acids. The germline CDR1 and CDR2 sequences are KGHSH and LQKENI. The CDR3, as DNA: TGTGCCAGCTCACCTTCCCATCCGGGACAGGGGCTCCGGACCTACGAGCAGTACTCC. As protein: CASSPSHPGQGLRTYEQYS.

This clonotype occurred many times. Written as DNA, the CDR3 is TGTGCCAGCAGTCCCTATAGCGTTAGACTCATAGATACGCAGTATTTT. Its protein is CASSPYSVRLIDTQYF. The chain carries TRBV27 and TRBJ2-3, with D perhaps TRBD2 (5 bases). Between the trimmed V and J ends, which lost 5 bases and 5 bases, there was a span of 20 bases. Germline CDR1 reads MNHEY; CDR2 reads SMNVEV (reference sequence). The CDR3 covers 16 residues.

This clonotype occurred a few times. CDR3 coding DNA: TGTGCCTGGAGTGTACAAGGTTCTCAGCCCCAGCATTTT. This gives the protein CAWSVQGSQPQHF. The chain joins TRBV30 to TRBJ1-5; D not resolved. The CDR3 extends over 13 amino acids. CDR1 is GTSNPN, CDR2 SVGIG, per germline (reference sequence). V was pared by 0 bases and J by 6 bases, with 9 bases between.

The sample holds many counts of this clonotype. V gene TRBV11-2 combines with J gene TRBJ1-2, with D possibly TRBD1 on 5 matching bases. V was cut by 5 bases and J by 3 bases, with 16 bases left in between. This CDR3 contains 15 residues. Germline assignment: CDR1 SGHAT and CDR2 FQNNGV. This CDR3 is CASSPGPGGDYGYTF. The CDR3, as DNA: TGTGCCAGCAGCCCAGGTCCAGGAGGGGACTATGGCTACACCTTC.

This clonotype was found many times. The chain joins TRBV27 to TRBJ2-2, with 12 bases that match TRBD2. Per germline, CDR1 MNHEY and CDR2 SMNVEV (reference sequence). The trim removed 5 bases at V and 7 bases at J, leaving 8 bases unmatched. The CDR3 consists of 16 residues. The CDR3 sequence is CASSPLAGGPGGELFF. CDR3 DNA sequence: TGTGCCAGCAGTCCCCTAGCGGGAGGGCCCGGCGGGGAGCTGTTTTTT.